This T cell receptor beta chain was observed in a study of cytotoxic CD8 clonotypes in ibrutinib-treated CLL. About the study: Some 25 partial and 2 complete responses; at median around 71 months, 14 remitted, about twelve progressed.

Trimming removed 9 bases from V and 2 bases from J; junction bases left unmatched: 13. This CDR3 contains 16 residues. The V gene's germline CDR1 is LNHDA and CDR2 SQIVND (reference sequence). Assay: immunoSEQ multiplex PCR; the TCRdb copy retains only in-frame clones and omits some. The sample has some 130,000 clones; approximately 83% are singletons. This TCR derives from a human donor with chronic lymphocytic leukemia. The gene calls are TRBV19 and TRBJ2-3, with TRBD2 matching 8 bases. Material: PBMCs, obtained after 24 months of ibrutinib treatment. Here the CDR3 DNA reads TGTGCCAGGGGGCTAGTAGCGGGATGGGTCACAGATACGCAGTATTTT. It yields the protein CARGLVAGWVTDTQYF. The full variable domain, its missing parts supplied by reference TRBV19 and TRBJ2-3, is DGGITQSPKYLFRKEGQNVTLSCEQNLNHDAMYWYRQDPGQGLRLIYYSQIVNDFQKGDIAEGYSVSREKKESFPLTVTSAQKNPTAFYLCARGLVAGWVTDTQYFGPGTRLTVL.